This entry concerns a single TCR beta chain. The antigen remains unidentified. This sample stems from a study of memory CD4+ T cells and cytomegalovirus serostatus. V dropped 2 bases and J dropped 2 bases, with 9 bases sitting between them. Germline V gene sequence: CDR1 ENHRY, CDR2 SYGVKD. The CDR3 is 14 residues long. Findings and limits, study-wide: The CMV-associated TCR signature appears largely within the CD4+ memory repertoire. Median bootstrapped AUC for CMV status was just under 0.97 originally, about 0.9 US-trained.

The table came from immunoSEQ multiplex PCR; TCRdb's copy has only in-frame clones and leaves some out. The repertoire holds about 60,000 clones, with 75% to 80% as singletons. The sort gate was single viable CD3+CD4+CD8-CD45RO+ cells for memory CD4+ T cells. Serostatus was set by detecting CMV pp150, pp28, p38, p52 IgG. The chain carries TRBV10-3 and TRBJ1-1; D is ambiguous. The source material was memory CD4+ T cells from blood. The clonotype was recovered from an adult in good health and CMV-seronegative. The DNA of the CDR3 is TGTGCCATCAGTGAGAACAGAGAAAACACTGAAGCTTTCTTT. Its protein product is CAISENRENTEAFF.